This TCR beta chain was sequenced for a study of naive and memory T cell subsets. Study conclusions and caveats: Between naive and memory subsets, TCR abundance power law exponents differed. A few larger clonotypes appeared in naive repertoires, especially CD8, possibly memory cells re-expressing CD45RA.

Notes on this clonotype: Its cognate antigen is unknown.

CD4 T cells were positively selected, then CD8 T cells from the CD4-negative fraction. Four subsets defined by CD45RA and CD27 were sorted after CD3, CD4, CD8 and live/dead staining. This CDR3 contains 17 residues. Trimming cost V 1 base and J 0 bases; bases outside gene matches: 7. The germline V gene encodes CDR1 SGHKS and CDR2 YYEKEE (reference sequence). Two oligonucleotides, mixed equimolar, formed the beta constant-region primer covering TRBC1 and TRBC2. Four rounds of PCR amplified the ligated cDNA using nested alpha and beta constant-region primers plus SP2. A 12-nucleotide UMI and the SP2 primer were added to the cDNA 3' end by oligonucleotide ligation. One entry per CDR3 protein results from TCRdb running MiXCR on the UMI-ligation and nested PCR reads. Of about 140,000 distinct CDR3 sequences listed, under 25% are singletons.

Source material: naive CD8+ T cells from blood. This TCR was sampled from a human donor in good health. V and J are TRBV5-5 and TRBJ2-4, with TRBD2 identical over 7 bases. The CDR3 loop reads CASSLRDAGEAKNIQYF. CDR3 DNA sequence: TGTGCCAGCAGCTTGCGGGACGCGGGGGAAGCCAAAAACATTCAGTACTTC.